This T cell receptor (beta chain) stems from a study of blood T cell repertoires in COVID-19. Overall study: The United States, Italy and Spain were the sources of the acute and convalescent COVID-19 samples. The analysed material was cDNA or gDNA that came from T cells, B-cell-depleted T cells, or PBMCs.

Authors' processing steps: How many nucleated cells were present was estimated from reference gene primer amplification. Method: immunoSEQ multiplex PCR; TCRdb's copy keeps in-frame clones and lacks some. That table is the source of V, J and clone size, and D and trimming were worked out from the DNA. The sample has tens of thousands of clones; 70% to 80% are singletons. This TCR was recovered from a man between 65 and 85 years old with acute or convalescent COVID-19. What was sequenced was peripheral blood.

Here the CDR3 DNA reads TGTGCCAGTAGTGGAGCGGGAGGGCCCTACGAGCAGTACTTC. This encodes CASSGAGGPYEQYF. The chain has TRBV19 and TRBJ2-7; 10 bases are a match to TRBD2. CDR3 length: 14 amino acids. Germline V gene data show CDR1 as LNHDA and CDR2 as SQIVND (reference sequence). The V segment lost 5 bases and the J segment 2 bases; nucleotides outside the gene matches: 3.